Listed below are T cell receptor beta chains from one sample, sequenced in a study of cytomegalovirus exposure and HLA in healthy donors. Sequenced by immunoSEQ multiplex PCR; TCRdb stores in-frame clones only, minus some. The table records 180,000 or so clones, around 75% of them present only once. Sequencing was performed on PBMCs. All receptors come from a female donor in good health and CMV-seronegative. The CDR3 runs from the conserved cysteine through the conserved F or W. The D gene is left open where the match is weak. The listing skips clone size in some rows; elsewhere it reads once, few, many or a size class.

V: TRBV5-1; size: once; length: 15; D: TRBD2; J: TRBJ2-7; CDR3: CASSRTSGDSYEQYF; DNA: TGCGCCAGCAGCCGGACTAGCGGGGACTCCTACGAGCAGTACTTT
V: TRBV11-3; size: few; length: 17; D: TRBD2; J: TRBJ2-3; CDR3: CASSLAPLAGGQDTQYF; DNA: TGTGCCAGCAGCTTAGCCCCTCTAGCGGGGGGGCAAGATACGCAGTATTTT
V: TRBV27; size: -; length: 13; D: -; J: TRBJ2-1; CDR3: CASSWGLHNEQFF; DNA: TGTGCCAGCAGTTGGGGCCTGCACAATGAGCAGTTCTTC
V: TRBV29-1; size: -; length: 15; D: TRBD2; J: TRBJ2-4; CDR3: CSVEERGLAKNIQYF; DNA: TGCAGCGTTGAGGAGCGGGGATTAGCCAAAAACATTCAGTACTTC
V: TRBV4-2; size: -; length: 17; D: TRBD2; J: TRBJ2-5; CDR3: CASSQVRLAGGQETQYF; DNA: TGTGCCAGCAGCCAAGTCAGGCTAGCGGGGGGTCAAGAGACCCAGTACTTC
V: TRBV5-1; size: few; length: 15; D: -; J: TRBJ2-7; CDR3: CASSLAQGLAYEQYF; DNA: TGCGCCAGCAGCTTGGCCCAGGGACTCGCTTACGAGCAGTACTTC
V: TRBV9; size: -; length: 16; D: -; J: TRBJ1-3; CDR3: CASSVVGQGFGNTIYF; DNA: TGTGCCAGCAGCGTAGTTGGCCAGGGGTTTGGAAACACCATATATTTT
V: TRBV5-1; size: -; length: 14; D: TRBD2; J: TRBJ2-7; CDR3: CASSLGEGSYEQYF; DNA: TGCGCCAGCAGCTTGGGGGAGGGGTCCTACGAGCAGTACTTC
V: TRBV5-6; size: -; length: 13; D: -; J: TRBJ2-7; CDR3: CASSLGGLNEQYF; DNA: TGTGCCAGCAGCTTGGGCGGGTTAAACGAGCAGTACTTC
V: TRBV7-3; size: many; length: 15; D: TRBD2; J: TRBJ2-1; CDR3: CASSLAGGPYNEQFF; DNA: TGTGCCAGCAGCTTAGCGGGAGGGCCGTACAATGAGCAGTTCTTC
V: TRBV7-2; size: -; length: 17; D: TRBD1; J: TRBJ1-1; CDR3: CASSLAIYRNRGSEAFF; DNA: TGTGCCAGCAGCTTAGCGATTTATAGGAACAGGGGGTCTGAAGCTTTCTTT
V: TRBV18; size: -; length: 15; D: -; J: TRBJ2-1; CDR3: CASSSQSPGSNEQFF; DNA: TGTGCCAGCTCATCTCAGAGTCCAGGATCCAATGAGCAGTTCTTC
V: TRBV27; size: -; length: 17; D: -; J: TRBJ2-6; CDR3: CASSLFSGESGANVLTF; DNA: TGTGCCAGCAGTTTATTTTCGGGGGAATCTGGGGCCAACGTCCTGACTTTC
V: TRBV5-4; size: -; length: 13; D: -; J: TRBJ1-1; CDR3: CASSKDPGRGAFF; DNA: TGTGCCAGCAGCAAAGATCCAGGGAGGGGAGCTTTCTTT
V: TRBV12-5; size: few; length: 16; D: TRBD1; J: TRBJ2-1; CDR3: CASGTGTSRNYNEQFF; DNA: TGTGCTAGCGGGACAGGGACTTCCCGCAACTACAATGAGCAGTTCTTC
V: TRBV30; size: -; length: 11; D: TRBD1; J: TRBJ1-1; CDR3: CAWGTDAEAFF; DNA: TGTGCCTGGGGGACAGACGCTGAAGCTTTCTTT
V: TRBV19; size: once; length: 13; D: -; J: TRBJ2-6; CDR3: CASRYSGANVLTF; DNA: TGTGCCAGTAGGTACTCTGGGGCCAACGTCCTGACTTTC
V: TRBV4-1; size: -; length: 15; D: -; J: TRBJ1-2; CDR3: CASSQEGGKNYGYTF; DNA: TGCGCCAGCAGCCAAGAAGGGGGTAAGAACTATGGCTACACCTTC
V: TRBV7-3; size: -; length: 13; D: -; J: TRBJ1-1; CDR3: CASSSQYNTEAFF; DNA: TGTGCCAGCAGCTCCCAGTACAACACTGAAGCTTTCTTT